Here is one T cell receptor beta chain with its context. With 4 bases clipped from V and 0 bases from J, the junction kept 5 bases outside the gene matches. Germline V CDR1 and CDR2: LNHDA, SQIVND (reference sequence). The CDR3 totals 17 residues. Survey-level TCR beta sequencing used the immunoSEQ assay. TCRdb's copy holds only in-frame clones and misses some; the assay was immunoSEQ multiplex PCR. The table has roughly 68,000 clones, over 85% seen once. The clonotype comes from a man aged 35 to 55 with rheumatoid arthritis. The V gene is TRBV19, the J gene TRBJ2-1; 11 positions match TRBD2. Sequencing was performed on PBMCs. In DNA form, the CDR3 reads TGTGCCAGTAGTAATAGCGGGAGGGTCTTCTCCTACAATGAGCAGTTCTTC. This translates into CASSNSGRVFSYNEQFF.